Listed here are 26 T cell receptor beta chains from one sample, sequenced in a study of cytomegalovirus exposure and HLA in healthy donors. The PCR employed 60 Vbeta primers together with 13 Jbeta primers. Generated by immunoSEQ multiplex PCR, the TCRdb table keeps only in-frame clones and is missing some. Of 210,000 or so clones in the sample, more than 75% were seen once. Sequenced: PBMCs. These receptors came from a man aged 25 to 45 in good health and CMV-seronegative.

The chain employs TRBV6-1 and TRBJ1-1, with D possibly matching TRBD1 (5 bases). The germline gives CDR1 MNHNS, CDR2 SASEGT. The length of the CDR3 is 14 residues. Trimming took off 1 base at V and 6 bases at J, with 12 bases between the two ends. CDR3 sequence reads: CASSEGTLFPEAFF. The CDR3 DNA follows: TGTGCCAGCAGTGAAGGGACATTATTTCCTGAAGCTTTCTTT.

The chain carries TRBV2 and TRBJ2-5, with 8 positions matching TRBD1. CDR3 size: 14 residues. J lost 4 bases, V lost 7 bases, and 8 bases had no gene match. Germline CDR1 and CDR2: SNHLY and FYNNEI. The CDR3, as DNA: TGTGCCAGCAACCAGGACAGGGCTGGAGAGACCCAGTACTTC. Translation: CASNQDRAGETQYF.

J is TRBJ2-7 and V is TRBV7-9, with TRBD2 identical over 7 bases. This CDR3 is built from 12 residues. Germline V gene sequence: CDR1 SEHNR, CDR2 FQNEAQ (reference sequence). V lost 5 bases to trimming and J lost 5 bases; unmatched junction nucleotides: 3. The CDR3: CASSGLADEQYF. The DNA for the CDR3 is TGTGCCAGCAGCGGGCTAGCGGACGAGCAGTACTTC.

The CDR3 is CASKLLGNTIYF. CDR3 sequence (DNA): TGTGCCAGCAAACTTTTGGGAAACACCATATATTTT. The chain links TRBV2 to TRBJ1-3; D remains unclear. The CDR3 is 12 residues long. Germline values: CDR1 SNHLY, CDR2 FYNNEI. The V gene lost 7 bases and the J gene lost 4 bases, with 8 bases spanning the gap.

The genes are TRBV11-2 and TRBJ2-5; the D gene is possibly TRBD1 (6 bases). The germline CDR1 and CDR2 sequences are SGHAT and FQNNGV. The ends were cut back, 3 bases at V and 7 bases at J, with 18 bases in the middle. The CDR3 has 15 amino acids. CDR3: CASSFAGVEFGTQYF. DNA for the CDR3: TGTGCCAGCAGCTTTGCAGGGGTGGAATTTGGGACCCAGTACTTC.

The chain joins TRBV2 to TRBJ2-7, with a possible D match to TRBD1 (5 bases). V was pared by 7 bases and J by 3 bases, with 16 bases between. CDR1 and CDR2 (germline): SNHLY, FYNNEI. The CDR3 is 14 amino acids. The CDR3 region has the DNA TGTGCCAGCACGCCCAGGACAATCCGCTACGAGCAGTACTTC. This gives the protein CASTPRTIRYEQYF.

As for this clone: The sample carries other DNA sequences with the same CDR3. This chain joins TRBV6-1 and TRBJ2-2; D uncertain. Per germline, CDR1 MNHNS and CDR2 SASEGT. There are 13 residues in the CDR3. The germline V and J ends were trimmed by 3 bases and 7 bases, with 9 bases remaining between them. CDR3 sequence (DNA): TGTGCCAGCAGTGAGTTCCGGGTCGGGGAGCTGTTTTTT. Translation gives CASSEFRVGELFF.

V is TRBV18 and J is TRBJ1-5; D is uncertain. CDR1 KGHSH and CDR2 LQKENI come from the germline V gene. The V end lost 3 bases, the J end lost 11 bases, and 14 bases lay between the germline ends. The CDR3 runs to 13 residues. The DNA of the CDR3 is TGTGCCAGCTCACCGGGCGGGCGGCGGTCCCAGCATTTT. Translating it yields CASSPGGRRSQHF.

V is TRBV15 and J is TRBJ2-1; 7 nucleotides align to TRBD1. The CDR3 runs to 14 residues. Losses at the gene ends were 5 bases for V and 7 bases for J; bases not matched to a gene: 8. Looked up from germline, CDR1 is LNHNV and CDR2 is YYDKDF (reference sequence). For the CDR3, the DNA is TGTGCCACCAGCGGATACAGGGGCGGGAATGAGCAGTTCTTC. Translated: CATSGYRGGNEQFF.

This rearrangement joins TRBV4-1 to TRBJ2-1; 13 nucleotides align to TRBD2. Per germline, CDR1 MGHRA and CDR2 YSYEKL. Trimming removed 1 base from V and 0 bases from J; junction bases left unmatched: 9. The CDR3 totals 20 residues. The CDR3 DNA reads TGCGCCAGCAGCCAAGGACGGATACTAGCGGGAGGGGGCTCCTACAATGAGCAGTTCTTC. This sequence encodes CASSQGRILAGGGSYNEQFF.

This chain connects TRBV7-2 to TRBJ1-2; D unclear. The V end was cut by 3 bases, the J end by 3 bases, with 5 bases between. Germline CDR1 SGHTA, CDR2 FQGNSA. The length of the CDR3 is 12 residues. CDR3 protein: CASSFEYYGYTF. The CDR3 DNA follows: TGTGCCAGCAGCTTTGAGTACTATGGCTACACCTTC.

The chain links TRBV28 to TRBJ1-2; perhaps TRBD1 as D (6 bases). Germline assignment: CDR1 MDHEN and CDR2 SYDVKM. The CDR3 spans 13 residues. Between the trimmed V and J ends, which lost 8 bases and 4 bases, there was a span of 14 bases. CDR3: CASGKIQGYGYTF. As DNA, the CDR3 is TGTGCCAGCGGAAAGATACAGGGCTATGGCTACACCTTC.

The V call is TRBV6-5, the J call TRBJ1-2, with a possible D match to TRBD1 (6 bases). Germline values: CDR1 MNHEY, CDR2 SVGAGI. The ends were cut back, 0 bases at V and 7 bases at J, with 15 bases in the middle. The CDR3 consists of 15 residues. CDR3: CASSYSRGPPGGYTF. The DNA for the CDR3 is TGTGCCAGCAGTTACTCGCGGGGGCCCCCCGGTGGCTACACCTTC.

The chain employs TRBV12-5 and TRBJ2-5; the D gene is possibly TRBD2 (6 bases). Looked up from germline, CDR1 is LGHNT and CDR2 is FRNRAP. Trimming removed 7 bases at V and 4 bases at J, with 16 bases between. This CDR3 spans 14 amino acids. The CDR3 is CASAPPNGGETQYF. The CDR3 bases are TGTGCTAGTGCCCCACCGAACGGGGGAGAGACCCAGTACTTC.

The chain couples TRBV19 to TRBJ2-3; 7 bases fit TRBD1. Per the germline V gene, CDR1 is LNHDA and CDR2 is SQIVND (reference sequence). This CDR3 has 13 residues. CDR3 protein: CVTRDRVGDTQYF. CDR3 nucleotides: TGTGTCACCCGAGACAGGGTGGGCGATACGCAGTATTTT.

The CDR3 region is CASSEDSTSTDTQYF. Here the CDR3 DNA reads TGTGCCAGCAGTGAAGACTCCACTAGCACAGATACGCAGTATTTT. This chain links TRBV2 with TRBJ2-3; no clear D. The CDR3 covers 15 residues. Germline V gives CDR1 SNHLY, CDR2 FYNNEI. V dropped 1 base and J dropped 0 bases, with 8 bases sitting between them. Supplemented by reference TRBV2 and TRBJ2-3, the full variable domain reads EPEVTQTPSHQVTQMGQEVILRCVPISNHLYFYWYRQILGQKVEFLVSFYNNEISEKSEIFDDQFSVERPDGSNFTLKIRSTKLEDSAMYFCASSEDSTSTDTQYFGPGTRLTVL.

V usage is TRBV5-1 and J usage is TRBJ2-3, with TRBD2 matching over 8 bases. Trimming took 0 bases from V and 1 from J; bases not matched to a gene: 1. Germline V CDR1 and CDR2: SGHRS, YFSETQ. This CDR3 is built from 15 residues. Here the CDR3 reads CASSLALAGTDTQYF. In nucleotides, the CDR3 is TGCGCCAGCAGCTTGGCACTAGCGGGCACAGATACGCAGTATTTT.

This clone was recorded once. The chain recombines TRBV29-1 with TRBJ1-2; D unresolved. With 2 bases removed from V and 0 bases from J, the gap between germline ends came to 7 bases. The CDR3 has 13 amino acids. CDR1 and CDR2 (germline): SQVTM, ANQGSEA. The CDR3 DNA reads TGCAGCGTTGAAAATCGGGCTAACTATGGCTACACCTTC. It translates to CSVENRANYGYTF.

This rearrangement joins TRBV2 to TRBJ2-4; 7 positions agree with TRBD1. The CDR3 has 10 amino acids. The germline gives CDR1 SNHLY, CDR2 FYNNEI. Trimming took 4 bases from V and 16 from J; bases not matched to a gene: 4. In nucleotides, the CDR3 is TGTGCCAGCAGTGGGTGGGACAGCTACTTC. This codes for CASSGWDSYF.

This rearrangement joins TRBV6-1 to TRBJ2-1; D call uncertain. V shed 4 bases and J shed 7 bases, with 5 bases lying between them. This CDR3 contains 11 residues. CDR1 and CDR2 from the germline V gene are MNHNS and SASEGT. CDR3 nucleotide sequence: TGTGCCAGCAGTGGCCGGAATGAGCAGTTCTTC. As protein: CASSGRNEQFF.

The chain joins TRBV11-2 to TRBJ2-3, with D possibly TRBD1 on 6 matching bases. Trimming removed 1 base at V and 5 bases at J, with 13 bases between. The germline V gene has CDR1 SGHAT and CDR2 FQNNGV. The CDR3 consists of 15 residues. The CDR3 coding sequence is TGTGCCAGCAGCTTAGGAGGGGGAGTTGGAGATACGCAGTATTTT. This gives the protein CASSLGGGVGDTQYF.

The chain joins TRBV27 to TRBJ2-7, with 8 bases fitting TRBD2. The length of the CDR3 is 14 residues. Unmatched junction bases numbered 4, after V lost 0 bases and J lost 6 bases. The germline V gene has CDR1 MNHEY and CDR2 SMNVEV (reference sequence). CDR3 in amino acids: CASSLSRGTSEQYF. The DNA of the CDR3 is TGTGCCAGCAGTTTATCCCGAGGGACTAGCGAGCAGTACTTC.

The chain employs TRBV18 and TRBJ2-2, with TRBD1 matching 7 bases. Trimming took 8 bases from V and 0 from J; bases not matched to a gene: 6. Germline CDR1 is KGHSH and CDR2 is LQKENI. The CDR3 sequence is 15 residues long. The CDR3 DNA reads TGTGCCAGCGGATCAGGGGGTCCGAACACCGGGGAGCTGTTTTTT. Its protein product is CASGSGGPNTGELFF.

The CDR3 loop reads CASSEGFGQGGYTF. In nucleotides, the CDR3 is TGTGCCAGCAGTGAAGGGTTCGGACAGGGAGGCTACACCTTC. The V and J genes are TRBV25-1 and TRBJ1-2; 8 nucleotides match TRBD1. The CDR3 extends over 14 amino acids. V was pared by 2 bases and J by 8 bases, with 7 bases of the junction left unmatched. Germline CDR1 MGHDK, CDR2 SYGVNS.

The CDR3 DNA follows: TGTGCCAGCACCCCAGCCAGCGGGAGAACAGATACGCAGTATTTT. Translated: CASTPASGRTDTQYF. The V and J genes are TRBV7-9 and TRBJ2-3; 8 bases are a match to TRBD2. V dropped 7 bases and J dropped 3; count of bases not matched to a gene: 9. CDR3 length: 15 amino acids. Germline loops: CDR1 SEHNR, CDR2 FQNEAQ (reference sequence).

The chain uses TRBV7-9 and TRBJ1-4, with no clear D. Germline V gene sequence: CDR1 SEHNR, CDR2 FQNEAQ (reference sequence). V gave up 1 base and J gave up 3 bases, with 12 bases separating them. CDR3 length: 16 amino acids. CDR3 in amino acids: CASSLGGSASNEKLFF. For the CDR3, the DNA is TGTGCCAGCAGCTTAGGAGGATCTGCGTCTAATGAAAAACTGTTTTTT.